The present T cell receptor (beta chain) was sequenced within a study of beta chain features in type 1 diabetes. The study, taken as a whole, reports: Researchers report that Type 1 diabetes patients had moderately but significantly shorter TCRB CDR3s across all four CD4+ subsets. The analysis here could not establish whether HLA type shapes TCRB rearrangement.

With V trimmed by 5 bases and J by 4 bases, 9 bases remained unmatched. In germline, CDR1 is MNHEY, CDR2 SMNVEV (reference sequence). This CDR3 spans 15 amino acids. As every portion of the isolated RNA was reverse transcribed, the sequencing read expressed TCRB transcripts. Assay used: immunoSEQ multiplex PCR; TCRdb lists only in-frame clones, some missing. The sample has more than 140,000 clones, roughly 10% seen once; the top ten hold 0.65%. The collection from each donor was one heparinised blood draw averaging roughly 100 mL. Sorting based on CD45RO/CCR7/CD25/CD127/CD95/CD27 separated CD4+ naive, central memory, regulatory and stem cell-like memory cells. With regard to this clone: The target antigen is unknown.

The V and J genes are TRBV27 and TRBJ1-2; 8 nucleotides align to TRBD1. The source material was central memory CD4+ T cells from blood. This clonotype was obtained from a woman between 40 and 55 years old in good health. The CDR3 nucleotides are TGTGCCAGCAGTCGGCATCAGGGGGCGAGCTATGGCTACACCTTC. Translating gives CASSRHQGASYGYTF.